The TCR beta chain under discussion was sequenced for a study of cytomegalovirus exposure and HLA in healthy donors. At the level of the study: For the approximately 360 genotyped donors, more than 65% fell within the Caucasian-associated ancestry cluster.

Notes on the study in general: There were reportedly fewer N-insertions in an Asian-associated ancestry cluster than the approximately 630-donor mean, in a later analysis.

Regarding this clone: Its antigen is not identified.

Germline V gives CDR1 SQVTM, CDR2 ANQGSEA. V gave up 0 bases and J gave up 15 bases, with 12 bases separating them. CDR3 size: 12 residues. The PCR was carried out with 60 Vbeta primers and 13 Jbeta primers. The repertoire was sequenced with immunoSEQ multiplex PCR; TCRdb's copy has only in-frame clones and lacks some. The sample holds about 170,000 clones. The clonotype was recovered from a woman younger than 35 in good health and CMV-seropositive. The chain carries TRBV29-1 and TRBJ1-6; D remains unclear. Sequenced material: PBMCs. CDR3 amino acids: CSVEDQAGLLHF. CDR3 nucleotides: TGCAGCGTTGAAGATCAGGCAGGCCTCCTCCACTTT. The full variable domain, in which reference TRBV29-1 and TRBJ1-6 provide the parts outside the CDR3, is SAVISQKPSRDICQRGTSLTIQCQVDSQVTMMFWYRQQPGQSLTLIATANQGSEATYESGFVIDKFPISRPNLTFSTLTVSNMSPEDSSIYLCSVEDQAGLLHFGNGTRLTVT.